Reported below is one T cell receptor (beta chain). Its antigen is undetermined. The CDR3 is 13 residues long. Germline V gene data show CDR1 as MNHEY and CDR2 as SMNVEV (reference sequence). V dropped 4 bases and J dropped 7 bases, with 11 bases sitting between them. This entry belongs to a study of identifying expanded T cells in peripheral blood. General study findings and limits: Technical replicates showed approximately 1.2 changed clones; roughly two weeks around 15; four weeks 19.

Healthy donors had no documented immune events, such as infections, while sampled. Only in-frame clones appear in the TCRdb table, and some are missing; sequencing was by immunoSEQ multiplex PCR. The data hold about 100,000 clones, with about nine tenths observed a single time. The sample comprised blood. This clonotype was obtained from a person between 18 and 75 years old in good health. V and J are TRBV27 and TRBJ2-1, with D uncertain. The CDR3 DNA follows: TGTGCCAGCAGTTCCCCGGGTGTAAATGAGCAGTTCTTC. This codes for CASSSPGVNEQFF.